The T cell receptor beta chain under discussion was sequenced for a study of read filtering for tumor transcriptome and immune sequencing. Study context: By R-ISS, stages I, II and III held around 8, 15 and 7 patients. Study-wide findings and caveats: Even smaller IR-seq throughput identified most shared clonotypes.

This clonotype occurred many times. Its antigen is still unknown. From approximately 400 ng of RNA, a library with molecular barcoded alpha/delta and beta/gamma adaptors was made. MiXCR, applied by TCRdb to the reads, yields one record per CDR3 protein. The sample lists some 62,000 distinct CDR3 sequences, around 14% occurring once. This sequence was found in a donor over 35 with multiple myeloma. Material for sequencing was a population of CD138-negative cells sorted from bone marrow.

The CDR3 loop reads CASSQSIRGELFF. DNA of the CDR3: TGTGCCAGCAGCCAAAGCATAAGAGGGGAGCTGTTTTTT. The chain employs TRBV3-1 and TRBJ2-2; no clear D gene. CDR1 and CDR2 from the germline V gene are LGHDT and YNNKEL (reference sequence). V was clipped by 2 bases and J by 8 bases, with 9 bases between them. The CDR3 has 13 amino acids.